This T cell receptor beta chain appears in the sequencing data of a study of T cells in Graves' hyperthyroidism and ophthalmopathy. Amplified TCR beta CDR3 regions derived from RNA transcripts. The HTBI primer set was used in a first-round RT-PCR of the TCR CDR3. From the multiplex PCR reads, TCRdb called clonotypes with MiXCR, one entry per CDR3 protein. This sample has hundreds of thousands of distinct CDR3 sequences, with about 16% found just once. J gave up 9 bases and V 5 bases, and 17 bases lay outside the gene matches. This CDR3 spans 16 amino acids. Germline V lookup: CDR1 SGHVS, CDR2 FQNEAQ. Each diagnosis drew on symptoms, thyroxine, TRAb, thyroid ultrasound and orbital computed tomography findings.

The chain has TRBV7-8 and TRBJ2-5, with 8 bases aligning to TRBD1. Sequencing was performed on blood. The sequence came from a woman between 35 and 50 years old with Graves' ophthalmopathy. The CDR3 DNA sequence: TGTGCCAGCAGCCAAAACCCGGGACAGGACGTTGGGGCCCAGTACTTC. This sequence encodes CASSQNPGQDVGAQYF.